This T cell receptor beta chain was sequenced in a study of T-cell memory formation after mild COVID-19. Study-wide results and limits: Confirmation was lacking for SARS-CoV-2 specificity of second-wave clones that peaked on day 37.

This clonotype was recorded once. What it binds is unknown. The CDR3 extends over 18 amino acids. Looked up from germline, CDR1 is MNHEY and CDR2 is SVGAGI. V gave up 6 bases and J gave up 5 bases; unmatched junction bases: 19. TCRdb fed the 5' RACE reads into MiXCR, producing one record per CDR3 protein. The sample contains 260,000 or so distinct CDR3 sequences, 16% of which appear only once. The V and J genes are TRBV6-5 and TRBJ2-5; 9 bases align to TRBD2. Sequenced sample: PBMCs or a T cell subset sorted from them (not recorded which). This TCR derives from a man in his late teens or twenties who had mild COVID-19 (a few samples of this study predate the infection). Cell type and time point are not known. The CDR3 nucleotides read TGTGCCAGCAGCCGCGGGTTAGCGGGGGCAAGCTTGATGGAGACCCAGTACTTC. Protein: CASSRGLAGASLMETQYF.